This is a list of T cell receptor beta chains from one sample in a study of OX40 agonist ivuxolimab in advanced cancers. Using immunoSEQ multiplex PCR, the repertoire was profiled, and TCRdb retains in-frame clones only, with some absent. Of roughly 48,000 clones in the sample, 75% to 85% were seen once. The source material was CD4+ or CD8+ T cells sorted from blood, sampled in a trial of the OX40 agonist ivuxolimab. The source of these receptors is an adult with an advanced solid tumor such as melanoma, head and neck, liver or kidney cancer. The CDR3 runs from the conserved cysteine through the conserved F or W. D genes are given only for firm matches. Clone size is shown for a subset of rows, as once, few, many or a class of expanded clone.

.,TRBD1,TRBJ2-5,TRBV7-8,TGTGCCAGCAGCTTAGAGAGGACAGGGGGCTTTGTCCAAGAGACCCAGTACTTC,CASSLERTGGFVQETQYF
.,.,TRBJ1-6,TRBV13,TGTGCCAGCAGCTTAGCTACTTATTCACCCCTCCACTTT,CASSLATYSPLHF
.,.,TRBJ2-4,TRBV7-8,TGTGCCAGCAGCTTAGCTCGCGGGGACATTCAGTACTTC,CASSLARGDIQYF
.,TRBD1,TRBJ1-1,TRBV7-8,TGTGCCAGCAGCTTAAACTCAGGGGGCGGCACTGAAGCTTTCTTT,CASSLNSGGGTEAFF
few,.,TRBJ1-3,TRBV7-2,TGTGCCAGCAGCCCCGTAAACTCTGGAAACACCATATATTTT,CASSPVNSGNTIYF
once,.,TRBJ1-2,TRBV5-6,TGTGCCAGCAGCTTGCCACAGGGAAAGTACACCTTC,CASSLPQGKYTF
.,.,TRBJ2-6,TRBV4-3,TGCGCCAGCAGTCATACAGGAACTGGGGCCAACGTCCTGACTTTC,CASSHTGTGANVLTF
.,.,TRBJ2-3,TRBV10-1,TGCGCCAGCAGTGCTGGGGGGGCCACCACAGATACGCAGTATTTT,CASSAGGATTDTQYF
.,.,TRBJ1-2,TRBV4-3,TGCGCCAGCAGCCAAGATGACGGAGTACCCCGCTACACCTTC,CASSQDDGVPRYTF
.,.,TRBJ2-7,TRBV5-1,TGCGCCAGCAGCTTGGAAGGAGGGAACTACGAGCAGTACTTC,CASSLEGGNYEQYF
few,.,TRBJ2-5,TRBV7-6,TGTGCCAGCAGCTTATCAGGGCTAGAGACCCAGTACTTC,CASSLSGLETQYF
.,TRBD1,TRBJ1-4,TRBV5-8,TGTGCCAGCAGCTTGGGTTACAGGGGGCGAGAAAAACTGTTTTTT,CASSLGYRGREKLFF
.,TRBD1,TRBJ2-2,TRBV19,TGTGCCAGTAGCCCGGACAGGGGGCGCGGCACCGGGGAGCTGTTTTTT,CASSPDRGRGTGELFF
.,.,TRBJ2-2,TRBV5-1,TGCGCCAGCAGCTTGGCCCCAGGGAAACCCGGGGAGCTGTTTTTT,CASSLAPGKPGELFF
.,.,TRBJ1-2,TRBV7-2,TGTGCCACCACTATTGGGGGTGGCTACACCTTC,CATTIGGGYTF
.,TRBD1,TRBJ1-2,TRBV5-7,TGTGCCAGCCGATTAATAACCCCAGACAGGGGAGGAAATGGCTACACCTTC,CASRLITPDRGGNGYTF
.,.,TRBJ1-2,TRBV5-6,TGTGCCAGCAGCTTGGGCAGTAACTATGGCTACACCTTC,CASSLGSNYGYTF
.,TRBD1,TRBJ2-3,TRBV7-7,TGTGCTAGCAGCCCCGGGACAGGGAGCACAGATACGCAGTATTTT,CASSPGTGSTDTQYF
.,.,TRBJ1-1,TRBV5-1,TGCGCCAGCAGCGGCCTACAGGGTGCGAACACTGAAGCTTTCTTT,CASSGLQGANTEAFF
once,.,TRBJ2-7,TRBV9,TGTGCCAGCAGCGTAAGCATGGATAACGAGCAGTACTTC,CASSVSMDNEQYF
.,.,TRBJ1-2,TRBV6-1,TGTGCCAGCAGTCGCAGGGGTTTTACTCGGTATGGCTACACCTTC,CASSRRGFTRYGYTF
.,.,TRBJ2-7,TRBV6-4,TGTGCCAGCAGAGCAGACGAGCAGTACTTC,CASRADEQYF
.,.,TRBJ2-7,TRBV7-3,TGTGCCAGCAGCTTAAACGCGGGGCCCTACGAGCAGTACTTC,CASSLNAGPYEQYF
.,.,TRBJ1-3,TRBV30,TGTGCCTGGAGTGTACCATGGGGCGAGCTCCGGACATCCTCTGGAAACACCATATATTTT,CAWSVPWGELRTSSGNTIYF
.,TRBD2,TRBJ2-3,TRBV5-1,TGCGCCAGCAGCTTTAATAGCGGGGGGGCCGGAGATACGCAGTATTTT,CASSFNSGGAGDTQYF
few,.,TRBJ2-3,TRBV9,TGTGCCAGCAGCGAAGCAGATACGCAGTATTTT,CASSEADTQYF
.,TRBD1,TRBJ1-6,TRBV5-6,TGTGCCAGCAGTTATGGACAGGGGGCTAGGAATTCACCCCTCCACTTT,CASSYGQGARNSPLHF
.,.,TRBJ2-3,TRBV27,TGTGCCAGCAGTTTCCGACGTAGCACAGATACGCAGTATTTT,CASSFRRSTDTQYF
.,TRBD1,TRBJ2-7,TRBV12-5,TGTGCTAGTGGACCTCCTTTAGGACAGGGGATCGTGCCCTACGAGCAGTACTTC,CASGPPLGQGIVPYEQYF
.,.,TRBJ1-2,TRBV7-8,TGTGCCAGCAGCTTAGAAACGGGCTTCTATGGCTACACCTTC,CASSLETGFYGYTF
.,.,TRBJ2-3,TRBV19,TGTGCCAGTAGTAACTATGGCACAGATACGCAGTATTTT,CASSNYGTDTQYF
.,.,TRBJ2-7,TRBV9,TGTGCCAGCGTCTACGAGCAGTACTTC,CASVYEQYF
.,TRBD2,TRBJ2-1,TRBV7-8,TGTGCCAGCAGCATCAACGCTGGGAGCGGGGGTCCCCAAAACAATGAGCAGTTCTTC,CASSINAGSGGPQNNEQFF
.,.,TRBJ2-3,TRBV9,TGTGCCAGCAGCGTAGAGTTCGATACGCAGTATTTT,CASSVEFDTQYF
.,TRBD1,TRBJ1-4,TRBV23-1,TGCGCCAGCAGTCAATCCAGGGGGGAAAAACTGTTTTTT,CASSQSRGEKLFF
.,TRBD2,TRBJ2-1,TRBV7-2,TGTGCCAGCAGCTTAGCTAGCGGGACGTCCTACAATGAGCAGTTCTTC,CASSLASGTSYNEQFF
once,TRBD1,TRBJ2-2,TRBV28,TGTGCCAGCAGTCCTCAGGGGGCATTGGACACCGGGGAGCTGTTTTTT,CASSPQGALDTGELFF
.,.,TRBJ1-4,TRBV12-5,TGTGCTAGTAAAAACTCGGCTAATGAAAAACTGTTTTTT,CASKNSANEKLFF
.,.,TRBJ2-7,TRBV6-6,TGTGCCAGCCTACGGAGTGGCAGCGGGGAGCAGTACTTC,CASLRSGSGEQYF
.,TRBD1,TRBJ1-4,TRBV18,TGTGCCAGCTCACCACCGACAGGGAGTGCTGAAAAACTGTTTTTT,CASSPPTGSAEKLFF
.,TRBD1,TRBJ1-2,TRBV7-2,TGTGCCAGCAGCCAGACCAGGGGGCAGGGGGTGGGCTACACCTTC,CASSQTRGQGVGYTF
.,.,TRBJ1-3,TRBV7-8,TGTGCCAGCAGCTTATTCCAGGGTAGCTCTGGAAACACCATATATTTT,CASSLFQGSSGNTIYF
.,.,TRBJ1-2,TRBV2,TGTGCCAGCGTCGCGGCTAACTATGGCTACACCTTC,CASVAANYGYTF
.,.,TRBJ1-2,TRBV27,TGTGCCAGCAGTTTCATGCACAGTAACTATGGCTACACCTTC,CASSFMHSNYGYTF
.,.,TRBJ2-3,TRBV7-2,TGTGCCAGCAGCTTTGCAGGTGCGGATACGCAGTATTTT,CASSFAGADTQYF
.,.,TRBJ2-7,TRBV30,TGTGCCGGAAGGACCTTGTGGAACGAGCAGTACTTC,CAGRTLWNEQYF